This T cell receptor (beta chain) was retrieved from a study of Ad26.COV2.S vaccination and SARS-CoV-2 variants. General study results and limits: Reportedly, after vaccination the spike-specific CD8+ and CD4+ T cell responses displayed substantial breadth. The study found higher spike-specific TCR breadth in vaccine than placebo recipients.

TCRdb's table, derived via immunoSEQ multiplex PCR, lists solely in-frame clones and lacks some. The sample yields about 680,000 clones, 89% seen once. The treatment: about 20 received Ad26.COV2.S at low or high dose, single or two shots; roughly 5 received placebo; per-sample allocation not given. Material that was analyzed had been drawn on day 63 after the first vaccine or placebo injection. Immunization relied on an Ad26 vector, which expressed Wuhan-strain SARS-CoV-2 spike. A note on this clone: Its antigen is still unknown.

Germline lookup yields CDR1 MNHEY and CDR2 SMNVEV (reference sequence). The CDR3 is 13 residues long. V gave up 3 bases and J gave up 7 bases, with 12 bases separating them. This material consisted of peripheral blood, taken in a trial of Ad26.COV2.S vaccine versus placebo. The chain employs TRBV27 and TRBJ2-5, with D perhaps assigned TRBD1 or TRBD2 (6 bases each). This clonotype originated in a person between 18 and 65 years old who received the Ad26.COV2.S COVID-19 vaccine or a placebo. The CDR3 is CASSFRGQVTQYF. The CDR3, as DNA: TGTGCCAGCAGTTTCCGGGGGCAGGTGACCCAGTACTTC.